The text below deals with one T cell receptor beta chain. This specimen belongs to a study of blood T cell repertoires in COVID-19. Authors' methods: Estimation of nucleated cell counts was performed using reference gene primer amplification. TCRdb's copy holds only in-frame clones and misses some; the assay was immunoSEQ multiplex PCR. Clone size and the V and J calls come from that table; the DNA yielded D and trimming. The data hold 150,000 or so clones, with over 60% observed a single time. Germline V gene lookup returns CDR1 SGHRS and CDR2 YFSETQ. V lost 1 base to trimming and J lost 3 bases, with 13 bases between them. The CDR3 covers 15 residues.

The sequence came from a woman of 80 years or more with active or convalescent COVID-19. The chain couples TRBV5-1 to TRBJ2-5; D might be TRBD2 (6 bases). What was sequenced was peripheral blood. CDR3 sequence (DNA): TGCGCCAGCAGCTTGAGTGGGGGGTCAGAAGAGACCCAGTACTTC. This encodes CASSLSGGSEETQYF.